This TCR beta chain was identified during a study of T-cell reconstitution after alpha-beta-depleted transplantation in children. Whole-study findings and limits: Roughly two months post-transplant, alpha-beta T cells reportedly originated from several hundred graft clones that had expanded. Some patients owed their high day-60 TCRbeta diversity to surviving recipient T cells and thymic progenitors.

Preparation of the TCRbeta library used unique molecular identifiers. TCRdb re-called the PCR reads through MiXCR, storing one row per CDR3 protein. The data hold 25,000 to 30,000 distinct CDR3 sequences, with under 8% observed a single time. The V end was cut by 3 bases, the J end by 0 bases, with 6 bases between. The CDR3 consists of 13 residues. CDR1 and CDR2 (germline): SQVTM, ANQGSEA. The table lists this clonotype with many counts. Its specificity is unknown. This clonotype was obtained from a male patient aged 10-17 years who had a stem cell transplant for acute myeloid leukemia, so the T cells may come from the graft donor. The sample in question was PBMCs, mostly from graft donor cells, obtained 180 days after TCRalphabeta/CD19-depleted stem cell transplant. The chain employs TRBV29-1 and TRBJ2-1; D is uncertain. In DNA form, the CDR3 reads TGCAGCGTTGAGGAAAGCTCCTACAATGAGCAGTTCTTC. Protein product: CSVEESSYNEQFF.